Given below is one T cell receptor beta chain in context. Methods used by the authors: Nucleated cell counts were estimated from reference gene primer amplification. Using immunoSEQ multiplex PCR, the repertoire was profiled, and TCRdb retains in-frame clones only, with some absent. That table furnishes V, J and clone size, whereas the DNA furnished D and trimming. The sample holds 45,000 to 55,000 clones, roughly 87% seen once. The data were obtained in a study of blood T cell repertoires in COVID-19. The wider study: The United States, Italy and Spain provided the acute and convalescent COVID-19 samples. PBMCs, B-cell-depleted T cells, or T cells were the source of the cDNA or gDNA that made up the material.

What was sequenced was peripheral blood. This clonotype was sampled from a human donor in a cohort sampled during active COVID-19.

As DNA, the CDR3 is TGTGCCAGCAGCTTAAGGCGGGGGGTAGGAAACACCGGGGAGCTGTTTTTT. Its protein product is CASSLRRGVGNTGELFF. The chain uses TRBV7-3 and TRBJ2-2; 8 nucleotides agree with TRBD2. Trimming at V came to 1 base and at J to 2 bases, leaving 6 bases not matched to a gene. The CDR3 loop spans 17 amino acids. CDR1 SGHTA and CDR2 FQGTGA come from the germline V gene.